This is a list of T cell receptor beta chains from one sample in a study of T cell repertoires in cytomegalovirus infection. MiXCR, run by TCRdb on the reads, gives a single entry per CDR3 protein. The sample holds roughly 800,000 distinct CDR3 sequences, 25% to 35% seen once. These receptors' antigens are unknown. The source was cultured CD8+ T cells from PBMCs, collected from culture after CMV antigen stimulation. All receptors come from a human donor in good health (CMV status not recorded). Some clones in this sample may be carry-over from other donors' samples. Both conserved end residues are part of each CDR3. A D gene is named only where the DNA matches it firmly. Where a row states a size, it is once, few, many or the class of an expanded clone; other rows omit it.

J gene	D gene	V gene	clone size	CDR3 DNA	CDR3 protein
TRBJ1-5	-	TRBV15	few	TGTGCCACCAGAGGTAGGGACAATCAGCCCCAGCATTTT	CATRGRDNQPQHF
TRBJ2-2	TRBD2	TRBV7-2	many	TGTGCCAGCAGCCCCCTAGCGGGGGTAAACACCGGGGAGCTGTTTTTT	CASSPLAGVNTGELFF
TRBJ1-1	TRBD1	TRBV19	-	TGTGCCAGTAGTACCCCCCGACAGGGACCCACTGAAGCTTTCTTT	CASSTPRQGPTEAFF
TRBJ2-1	-	TRBV6-1	-	TGTGCCAGCAGTGATGGTACGGGGGTTAGCTACAATGAGCAGTTCTTC	CASSDGTGVSYNEQFF
TRBJ2-7	-	TRBV10-3	-	TGTGCCATCAGAGGAGATTCCTACGAGCAGTACTTC	CAIRGDSYEQYF
TRBJ2-3	TRBD2	TRBV5-6	few	TGTGCCAGCAGCTTGGAACTAGCGGCCAGCACAGATACGCAGTATTTT	CASSLELAASTDTQYF
TRBJ1-2	-	TRBV7-9	few	TGTGCCAGCGGAGCCAGGGTGGTCGAGGGCTACACCTTC	CASGARVVEGYTF
TRBJ1-6	-	TRBV6-6	-	TGTGCCAGCAGTTACTCGATGCCAGGCGATAATTCACCCCTCCACTTT	CASSYSMPGDNSPLHF
TRBJ2-7	TRBD2	TRBV11-2	-	TGTGCCAGCAGCCAATCTAGCGGGGGGGCCTTAGACTACGAGCAGTACTTC	CASSQSSGGALDYEQYF
TRBJ1-2	-	TRBV5-6	-	TGTGCCAGCAGCTTGCCGATACTAGTGGACTATGGCTACACCTTC	CASSLPILVDYGYTF
TRBJ1-1	-	TRBV2	-	TGTGCCAGCGTAAACAGGGCCGAAGCTTTCTTT	CASVNRAEAFF
TRBJ2-6	-	TRBV5-1	-	TGCGCCAGCAGCTTGGATACCTCTGGGGCCAACGTCCTGACTTTC	CASSLDTSGANVLTF
TRBJ1-1	TRBD1	TRBV2	-	TGTGCCAGCAGCTCAAATCAGGGGGGGAACACTGAAGCTTTCTTT	CASSSNQGGNTEAFF
TRBJ2-1	TRBD1	TRBV5-6	-	TGTGCCAGCAGCACAGGGGAAAGGGCCTACAATGAGCAGTTCTTC	CASSTGERAYNEQFF
TRBJ1-1	-	TRBV6-5	many	TGTGCCAGCAGTTATTCCGGGGGCTACACTGAAGCTTTCTTT	CASSYSGGYTEAFF
TRBJ2-2	-	TRBV12-5	-	TGTGCTAGTGGCAGGACAGACGCGAACACCGGGGAGCTGTTTTTT	CASGRTDANTGELFF
TRBJ2-1	-	TRBV5-8	-	TGTGCCAGCATGGCGGATGAGCAGTTCTTC	CASMADEQFF
TRBJ2-7	-	TRBV7-9	-	TGTGCCAGCACCAAAACGGAGCGGGCCTACGAGCAGTACTTC	CASTKTERAYEQYF
TRBJ1-1	-	TRBV5-6	-	TGTGCCAGCAGCTTCGGGACTATGAACACTGAAGCTTTCTTT	CASSFGTMNTEAFF
TRBJ2-5	-	TRBV7-9	-	TGTGCCAGCAGTTCTCGGGACTCTCAAGTAGAGACCCAGTACTTC	CASSSRDSQVETQYF
TRBJ2-5	-	TRBV6-6	few	TGTGCCAGCAGTTACGCGGCAGCTCCAACCCAAGAGGCCCAGTACTTC	CASSYAAAPTQEAQYF
TRBJ1-6	-	TRBV19	-	TGTGCCAGTAGTAGCCTGGACGGGGGTGAGTCACCCCTCCACTTT	CASSSLDGGESPLHF